These 24 T cell receptor beta chains came from one sample sequenced in a study of vaccination effects on CD4 cells after COVID-19. These receptors have no known antigen. Before sequencing took place, the ViraFEST assay used viral peptide pools to expand antigen-specific CD4+ T cells. After roughly ten days in culture, the CD4+ T cells were isolated. SARS-CoV-2 infection was confirmed by PCR in the person between March and December 2020. The participants, recipients of two vaccine doses, got either BNT162b2 or mRNA-1273. Sequencing was performed with immunoSEQ multiplex PCR; in TCRdb, only in-frame clones are kept and a portion is missing. The profile shows roughly 15,000 clones, less than 85% of them singletons. This material consisted of CD4+ T cells from PBMCs cultured with SARS-CoV-2 spike peptides, taken after COVID-19 vaccination. Receptors originate from a human donor who had a prior SARS-CoV-2 infection.

The CDR3 here is CASTELGAYGYTF. The CDR3 nucleotides read TGTGCCAGCACCGAATTGGGGGCATATGGCTACACCTTC. The chain recombines TRBV2 with TRBJ1-2; D is possibly TRBD1 (6 bases). CDR1 is SNHLY and CDR2 is FYNNEI in the germline V gene. The CDR3 totals 13 residues. V lost 7 bases and J lost 5, with 14 bases in between.

The chain joins TRBV11-3 to TRBJ1-1, with D perhaps matching TRBD1 (5 bases). Germline V gene data show CDR1 as SGHNT and CDR2 as YENEEA. Trimming took off 5 bases at V and 1 base at J, with 14 bases between the two ends. The CDR3 contains 15 residues. In nucleotides, the CDR3 is TGTGCCAGCAGCCTCAACCCGGGGGGGAACACTGAAGCTTTCTTT. Residues: CASSLNPGGNTEAFF. The whole variable domain, remainder taken from reference TRBV11-3 and TRBJ1-1, is EAGVVQSPRYKIIEKKQPVAFWCNPISGHNTLYWYLQNLGQGPELLIRYENEEAVDDSQLPKDRFSAERLKGVDSTLKIQPAELGDSAVYLCASSLNPGGNTEAFFGQGTRLTVV.

V is TRBV5-8 and J is TRBJ2-1; 8 bases line up with TRBD2. Per the germline V gene, CDR1 is SGHTS and CDR2 is YDEGEE. The ends lost 4 bases at V and 4 bases at J; junction bases unmatched: 10. The CDR3 contains 16 residues. The CDR3 region is CASSRVLAEPYNEQFF. The CDR3 bases are TGTGCCAGCAGCCGAGTACTAGCGGAACCTTACAATGAGCAGTTCTTC.

On this clone: The germline gene is not matched at one end of the junction; a read error may be the cause. The V gene is TRBV10-3, the J gene TRBJ2-1; D tentatively reads TRBD1 or TRBD2 (5 bases each). Germline loops: CDR1 ENHRY, CDR2 SYGVKD. CDR3 size: 14 residues. This CDR3 is CAVSPGPIQDEQFF. Written as DNA, the CDR3 is TGTGCCGTCAGTCCGGGACCCATACAGGATGAGCAGTTCTTC.

This clone has more than one count but fewer than ten. This chain joins TRBV19 and TRBJ1-2; TRBD1 aligns across 7 bases. CDR1 is LNHDA, CDR2 SQIVND, per germline (reference sequence). There are 14 residues in the CDR3. V trimming: 2 bases; J trimming: 6 bases; junction bases outside the gene matches: 6. The CDR3 loop is CASSIRGTADGYTF. The DNA of the CDR3 is TGTGCCAGTAGTATACGGGGGACAGCCGATGGCTACACCTTC.

In this sample, this clone turned up a few times. The CDR3 protein is CASSLDASGYTF. CDR3 nucleotide sequence: TGCGCCAGCAGCTTGGACGCTAGTGGCTACACCTTC. V is TRBV5-1 and J is TRBJ1-2; D remains ambiguous. Germline V gene sequence: CDR1 SGHRS, CDR2 YFSETQ. V was pared by 0 bases and J by 7 bases, with 7 bases between. The CDR3 contains 12 residues.

The chain couples TRBV5-1 to TRBJ2-1; tentatively, D is TRBD1 or TRBD2 (5 bases each). V lost 1 base and J 2 bases, leaving 10 bases between the germline ends. The germline gives CDR1 SGHRS, CDR2 YFSETQ. This CDR3 is 15 amino acids long. The CDR3 loop is CASSLSGPPYNEQFF. As DNA, the CDR3 is TGCGCCAGCAGCTTGTCGGGGCCGCCCTACAATGAGCAGTTCTTC. Full variable domain (missing parts from reference TRBV5-1 and TRBJ2-1): KAGVTQTPRYLIKTRGQQVTLSCSPISGHRSVSWYQQTPGQGLQFLFEYFSETQRNKGNFPGRFSGRQFSNSRSEMNVSTLELGDSALYLCASSLSGPPYNEQFFGPGTRLTVL.

The J gene is TRBJ1-2, the V gene TRBV24-1; 9 bases line up with TRBD1. Per the germline V gene, CDR1 is KGHDR and CDR2 is SFDVKD. This CDR3 region has 15 residues. Losses at the gene ends were 3 bases for V and 6 bases for J; bases not matched to a gene: 7. The CDR3 protein is CATSDPGQGYDGYTF. CDR3 sequence (DNA): TGTGCCACCAGTGATCCGGGACAGGGTTACGATGGCTACACCTTC.

This chain links TRBV27 with TRBJ1-5; D is unclear. The CDR3 covers 13 residues. CDR1 and CDR2 (germline): MNHEY, SMNVEV (reference sequence). Trimming stripped 1 base from V and 0 bases from J, with 1 base between. Here the CDR3 reads CASSLFSNQPQHF. The CDR3 DNA is TGTGCCAGCAGTTTATTTAGCAATCAGCCCCAGCATTTT.

The chain uses TRBV11-2 and TRBJ2-7; D gene ambiguous. Trimming pared 0 bases from V and 4 bases from J, leaving 13 bases between. The CDR3 is 15 amino acids. Looked up from germline, CDR1 is SGHAT and CDR2 is FQNNGV. The CDR3 region is CASSLEGAAAYEQYF. In DNA, the CDR3 is TGTGCCAGCAGCTTAGAAGGTGCGGCGGCATACGAGCAGTACTTC.

The chain links TRBV7-3 to TRBJ1-6; the D gene is possibly TRBD1 (6 bases). V was shortened by 5 bases and J by 7 bases, with 15 bases between the two germline ends. CDR1 and CDR2 (germline): SGHTA, FQGTGA. CDR3 length: 15 residues. The CDR3 here is CASSLGGPANSPLHF. The CDR3 nucleotides are TGTGCCAGCAGCCTTGGGGGGCCAGCCAATTCACCCCTCCACTTT.

The genes are TRBV7-2 and TRBJ1-4; 7 bases align to TRBD1. Germline V gives CDR1 SGHTA, CDR2 FQGNSA. The trim removed 5 bases at V and 7 bases at J, leaving 7 bases unmatched. The CDR3 is 14 amino acids. The CDR3 region is CASSQNRGGEKLFF. CDR3 coding DNA: TGTGCCAGCAGCCAAAACAGGGGTGGTGAAAAACTGTTTTTT.

The chain has TRBV3-1 (or the pseudogene TRBV3-2) and TRBJ1-5; TRBD1 might be the D (5 bases). Germline values: CDR1 LGHDT, CDR2 YNNKEL (reference sequence). The V and J ends lost 0 bases and 6 bases respectively, with 9 bases between them. This CDR3 spans 14 amino acids. In DNA, the CDR3 is TGTGCCAGCAGCCAAGATTGGGGGGTTCAGCCCCAGCATTTT. It translates to CASSQDWGVQPQHF.

The V gene is TRBV9, the J gene TRBJ2-3, with 8 bases matching TRBD2. After removal of 4 bases from V and 3 bases from J, the junction contained 13 bases not matched to a gene. Germline loops: CDR1 SGDLS, CDR2 YYNGEE. The CDR3 extends over 17 amino acids. As DNA, the CDR3 is TGTGCCAGCAGCTTCGCGGGAGGTGCGGTGTGGACAGATACGCAGTATTTT. Translating it yields CASSFAGGAVWTDTQYF.

The gene calls are TRBV6-6 and TRBJ1-1; D is uncertain. The CDR3 is made up of 13 amino acids. The germline CDR1 and CDR2 sequences are MNHNY and SVGAGI (reference sequence). The V gene lost 8 bases and the J gene lost 1 base, with 11 bases spanning the gap. CDR3 in amino acids: CASQWPGNTEAFF. The DNA of the CDR3 is TGTGCCAGCCAATGGCCGGGGAACACTGAAGCTTTCTTT.

The chain uses TRBV4-1 and TRBJ2-3; D perhaps matches TRBD1 (6 bases). From germline, CDR1 is MGHRA and CDR2 YSYEKL. This CDR3 is built from 17 residues. With 0 bases removed from V and 0 bases from J, the gap between germline ends came to 13 bases. The CDR3 is CASSQEGGYTSTDTQYF. CDR3 in DNA: TGCGCCAGCAGCCAAGAAGGGGGATATACTAGCACAGATACGCAGTATTTT.

This chain uses TRBV19 with TRBJ2-1; D is uncertain. Germline assignment: CDR1 LNHDA and CDR2 SQIVND (reference sequence). The CDR3 spans 15 residues. Trimming left V 3 bases short and J 1 base short, with 10 bases between. The CDR3 reads CASSMDGPSYNEQFF. The CDR3 coding sequence is TGTGCCAGTAGTATGGACGGGCCTTCCTACAATGAGCAGTTCTTC.

This chain uses TRBV9 with TRBJ1-1; D unclear. V was shortened by 2 bases and J by 4 bases, with 15 bases between the two germline ends. This CDR3 is built from 15 residues. Germline lookup yields CDR1 SGDLS and CDR2 YYNGEE. Written as DNA, the CDR3 is TGTGCCAGCAGCGTCCGCCCGGAGGTGGGCACTGAAGCTTTCTTT. Translation: CASSVRPEVGTEAFF.

This chain connects TRBV2 to TRBJ1-1; possibly TRBD1 for D (6 bases). The CDR3 extends over 14 amino acids. CDR1 and CDR2 (germline): SNHLY, FYNNEI. V was clipped by 7 bases and J by 3 bases, with 15 bases between them. The CDR3 reads CASMGGRGHTEAFF. The CDR3 DNA is TGTGCCAGCATGGGGGGCAGGGGCCACACTGAAGCTTTCTTT.

This sequence joins TRBV5-6 and TRBJ1-4, with TRBD1 as a possible D gene (5 bases). V lost 2 bases and J lost 8, with 10 bases in between. The CDR3 consists of 13 residues. Looked up from germline, CDR1 is SGHDT and CDR2 is YYEEEE. The CDR3 coding sequence is TGTGCCAGCAGCTTACCACAGGCGGAAAAACTGTTTTTT. Its protein product is CASSLPQAEKLFF.

The chain links TRBV7-2 to TRBJ2-3, with D perhaps assigned TRBD1 or TRBD2 (5 bases each). Trimming pared 5 bases from V and 0 bases from J, leaving 12 bases between. This CDR3 is built from 15 residues. Germline V lookup: CDR1 SGHTA, CDR2 FQGNSA. In DNA form, the CDR3 reads TGTGCCAGCAGCCACCGGGACCGGAGCACAGATACGCAGTATTTT. Amino acids: CASSHRDRSTDTQYF.

The chain joins TRBV5-6 to TRBJ2-1; TRBD1 aligns across 9 bases. The ends lost 4 bases at V and 1 base at J; junction bases unmatched: 15. The germline V gene encodes CDR1 SGHDT and CDR2 YYEEEE. This CDR3 region has 19 residues. The CDR3 coding sequence is TGTGCCAGCAGCGCCCACGTGACCGGGACAGGGCTGTCCTACAATGAGCAGTTCTTC. This translates into CASSAHVTGTGLSYNEQFF.

This clone has more than one count but fewer than ten. The chain recombines TRBV11-2 with TRBJ1-3, with D maybe TRBD1 (6 bases). The CDR3 sequence is 14 residues long. Trimming pared 4 bases from V and 9 bases from J, leaving 16 bases between. The V gene's germline CDR1 is SGHAT and CDR2 FQNNGV. The CDR3 sequence is CASSSSSGGPTIYF. The CDR3 DNA reads as TGTGCCAGCAGCTCCTCCTCCGGGGGGCCCACCATATATTTT.

The V and J genes are TRBV19 and TRBJ2-7; D is perhaps TRBD2 (5 bases). With 4 bases removed from V and 2 bases from J, the gap between germline ends came to 9 bases. The CDR3 totals 13 residues. Germline V CDR1 and CDR2: LNHDA, SQIVND (reference sequence). The CDR3: CASSTPGAYEQYF. CDR3 DNA sequence: TGTGCCAGTAGTACCCCCGGGGCCTACGAGCAGTACTTC. Looking up the rest from reference TRBV19 and TRBJ2-7 gives the full variable domain: DGGITQSPKYLFRKEGQNVTLSCEQNLNHDAMYWYRQDPGQGLRLIYYSQIVNDFQKGDIAEGYSVSREKKESFPLTVTSAQKNPTAFYLCASSTPGAYEQYFGPGTRLTVT.